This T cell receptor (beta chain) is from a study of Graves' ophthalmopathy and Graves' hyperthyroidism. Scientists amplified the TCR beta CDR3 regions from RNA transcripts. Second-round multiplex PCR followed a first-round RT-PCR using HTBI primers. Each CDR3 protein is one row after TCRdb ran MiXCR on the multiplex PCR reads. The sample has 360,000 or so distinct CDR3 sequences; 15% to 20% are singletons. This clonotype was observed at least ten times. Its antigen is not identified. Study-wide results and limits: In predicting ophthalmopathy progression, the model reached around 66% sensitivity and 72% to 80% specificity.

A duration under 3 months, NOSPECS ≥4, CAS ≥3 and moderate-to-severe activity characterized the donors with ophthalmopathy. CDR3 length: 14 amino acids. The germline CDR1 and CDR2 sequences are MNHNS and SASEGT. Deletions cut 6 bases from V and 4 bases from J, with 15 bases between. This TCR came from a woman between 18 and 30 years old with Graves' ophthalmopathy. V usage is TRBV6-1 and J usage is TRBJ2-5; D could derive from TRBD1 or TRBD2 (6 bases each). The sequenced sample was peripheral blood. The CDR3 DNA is TGTGCCAGCAGGTCCACAGGGAGGCGAGAGACCCAGTACTTC. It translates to CASRSTGRRETQYF.